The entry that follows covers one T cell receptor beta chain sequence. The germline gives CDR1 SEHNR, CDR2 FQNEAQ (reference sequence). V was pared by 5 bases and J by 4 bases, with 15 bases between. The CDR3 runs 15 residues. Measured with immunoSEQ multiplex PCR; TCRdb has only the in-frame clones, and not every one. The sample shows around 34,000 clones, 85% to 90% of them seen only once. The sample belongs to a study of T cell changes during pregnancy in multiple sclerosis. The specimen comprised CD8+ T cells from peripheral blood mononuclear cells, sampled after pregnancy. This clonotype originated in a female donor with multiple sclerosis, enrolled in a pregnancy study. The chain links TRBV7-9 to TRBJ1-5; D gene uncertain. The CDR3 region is CASSPEWEMNQPQHF. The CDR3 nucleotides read TGTGCCAGCAGCCCTGAGTGGGAGATGAATCAGCCCCAGCATTTT.